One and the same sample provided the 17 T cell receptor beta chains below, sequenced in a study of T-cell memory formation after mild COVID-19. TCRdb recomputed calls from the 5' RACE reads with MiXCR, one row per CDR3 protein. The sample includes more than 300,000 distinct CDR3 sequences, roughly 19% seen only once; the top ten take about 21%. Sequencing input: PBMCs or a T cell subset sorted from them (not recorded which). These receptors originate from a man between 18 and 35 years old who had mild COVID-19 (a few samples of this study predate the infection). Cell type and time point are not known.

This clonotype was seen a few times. The CDR3 sequence is CSVAGLAGLETQYF. The CDR3 DNA follows: TGCAGCGTCGCGGGACTAGCGGGTTTGGAGACCCAGTACTTC. This chain joins TRBV29-1 and TRBJ2-5; 12 bases match TRBD2. The V gene's germline CDR1 is SQVTM and CDR2 ANQGSEA. The CDR3 has 14 residues. V lost 6 bases and J lost 5; bases outside the gene matches: 7.

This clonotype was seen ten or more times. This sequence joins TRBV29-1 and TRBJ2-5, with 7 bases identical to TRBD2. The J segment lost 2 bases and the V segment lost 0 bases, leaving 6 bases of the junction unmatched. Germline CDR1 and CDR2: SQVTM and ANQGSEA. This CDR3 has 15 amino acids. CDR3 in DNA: TGCAGCGTTGAAGAAGGGCGGGGGAATCAAGAGACCCAGTACTTC. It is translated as CSVEEGRGNQETQYF.

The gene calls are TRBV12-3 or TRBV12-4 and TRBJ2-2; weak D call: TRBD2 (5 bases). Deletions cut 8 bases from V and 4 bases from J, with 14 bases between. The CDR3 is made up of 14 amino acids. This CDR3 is CASLTGIGTGELFF. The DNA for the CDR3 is TGTGCCAGCCTAACGGGGATCGGCACCGGGGAGCTGTTTTTT.

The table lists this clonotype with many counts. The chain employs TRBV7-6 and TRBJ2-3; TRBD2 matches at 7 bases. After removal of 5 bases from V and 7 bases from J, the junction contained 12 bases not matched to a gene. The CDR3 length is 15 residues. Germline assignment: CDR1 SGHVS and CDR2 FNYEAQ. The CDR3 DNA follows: TGTGCCAGCAGCCGAGCGGGACCAGGGAGAAATACGCAGTATTTT. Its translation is CASSRAGPGRNTQYF.

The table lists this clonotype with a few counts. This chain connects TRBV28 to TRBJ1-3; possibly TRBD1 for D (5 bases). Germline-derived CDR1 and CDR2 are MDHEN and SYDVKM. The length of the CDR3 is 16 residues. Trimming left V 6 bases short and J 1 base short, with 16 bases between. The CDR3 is CASSSSGSPSGNTIYF. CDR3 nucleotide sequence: TGTGCCAGCAGCTCATCAGGGTCCCCATCTGGAAACACCATATATTTT.

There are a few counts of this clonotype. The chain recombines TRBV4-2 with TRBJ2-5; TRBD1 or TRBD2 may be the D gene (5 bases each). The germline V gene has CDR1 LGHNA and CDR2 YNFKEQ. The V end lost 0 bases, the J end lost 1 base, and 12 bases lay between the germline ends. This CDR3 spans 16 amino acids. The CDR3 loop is CASSQDTGTSQETQYF. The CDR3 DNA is TGTGCCAGCAGCCAAGATACGGGGACCTCCCAAGAGACCCAGTACTTC.

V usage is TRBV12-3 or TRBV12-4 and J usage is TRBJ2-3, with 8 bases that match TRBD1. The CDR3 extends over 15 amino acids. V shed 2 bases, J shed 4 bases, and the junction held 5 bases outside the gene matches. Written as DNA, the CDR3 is TGTGCCAGCAGTTTATTCAGGGGGCGGCCAGATACGCAGTATTTT. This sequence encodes CASSLFRGRPDTQYF.

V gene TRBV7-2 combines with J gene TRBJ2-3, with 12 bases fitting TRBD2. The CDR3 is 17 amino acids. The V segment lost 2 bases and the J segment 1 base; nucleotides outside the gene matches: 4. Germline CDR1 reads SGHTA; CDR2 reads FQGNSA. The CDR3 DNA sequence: TGTGCCAGCAGCTTACAACGACTAGCGGGAGGCACAGATACGCAGTATTTT. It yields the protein CASSLQRLAGGTDTQYF.

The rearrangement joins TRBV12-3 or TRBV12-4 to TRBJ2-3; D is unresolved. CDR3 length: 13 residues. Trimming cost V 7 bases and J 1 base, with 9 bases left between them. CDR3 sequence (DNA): TGTGCCAGCATTAGGGTCCGCACAGATACGCAGTATTTT. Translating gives CASIRVRTDTQYF.

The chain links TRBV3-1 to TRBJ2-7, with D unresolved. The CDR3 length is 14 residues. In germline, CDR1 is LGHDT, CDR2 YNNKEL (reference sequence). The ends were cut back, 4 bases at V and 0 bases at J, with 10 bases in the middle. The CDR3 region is CASSRRPYSYEQYV. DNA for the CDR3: TGTGCCAGCAGCCGTCGTCCTTACTCCTACGAGCAGTACGTC.

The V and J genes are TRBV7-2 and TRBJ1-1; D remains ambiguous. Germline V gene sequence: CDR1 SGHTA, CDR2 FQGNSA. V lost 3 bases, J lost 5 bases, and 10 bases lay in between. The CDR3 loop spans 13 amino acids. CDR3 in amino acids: CASSFMGSTEAFF. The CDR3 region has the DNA TGTGCCAGCAGCTTTATGGGGTCGACTGAAGCTTTCTTT.

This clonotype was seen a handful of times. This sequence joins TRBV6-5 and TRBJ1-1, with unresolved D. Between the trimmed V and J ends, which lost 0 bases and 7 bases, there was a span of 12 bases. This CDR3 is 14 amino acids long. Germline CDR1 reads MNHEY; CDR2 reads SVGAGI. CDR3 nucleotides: TGTGCCAGCAGTTACTCCGTGGGTTCCGGTGAAGCTTTCTTT. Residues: CASSYSVGSGEAFF.

This CDR3 reads CAISGQAENYGYTF. For the CDR3, the DNA is TGTGCCATCAGTGGACAGGCCGAAAACTATGGCTACACCTTC. The V gene is TRBV10-3, the J gene TRBJ1-2; maybe TRBD1 (6 bases). Germline V gives CDR1 ENHRY, CDR2 SYGVKD. The CDR3 is 14 residues long. V shed 4 bases and J shed 2 bases, with 11 bases lying between them.

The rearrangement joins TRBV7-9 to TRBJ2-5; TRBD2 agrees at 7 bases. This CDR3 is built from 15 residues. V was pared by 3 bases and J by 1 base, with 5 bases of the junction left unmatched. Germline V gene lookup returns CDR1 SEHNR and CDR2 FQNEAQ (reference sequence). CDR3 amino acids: CASSFGSGLQETQYF. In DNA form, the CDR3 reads TGTGCCAGCAGCTTCGGTAGCGGGCTCCAAGAGACCCAGTACTTC. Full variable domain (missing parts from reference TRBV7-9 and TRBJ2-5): DTGVSQNPRHKITKRGQNVTFRCDPISEHNRLYWYRQTLGQGPEFLTYFQNEAQLEKSRLLSDRFSAERPKGSFSTLEIQRTEQGDSAMYLCASSFGSGLQETQYFGPGTRLLVL.

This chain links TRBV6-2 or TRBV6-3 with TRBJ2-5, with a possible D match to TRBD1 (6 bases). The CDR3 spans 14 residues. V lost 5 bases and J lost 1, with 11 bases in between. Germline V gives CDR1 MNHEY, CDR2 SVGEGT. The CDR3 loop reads CASSLTGGQETQYF. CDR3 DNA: TGTGCCAGCAGTCTGACAGGAGGCCAAGAGACCCAGTACTTC.

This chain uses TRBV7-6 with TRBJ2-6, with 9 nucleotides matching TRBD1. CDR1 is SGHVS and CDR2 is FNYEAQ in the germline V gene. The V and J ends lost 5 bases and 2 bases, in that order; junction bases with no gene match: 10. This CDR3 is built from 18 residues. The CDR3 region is CASSPRDRVYPGANVLTF. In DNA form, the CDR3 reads TGTGCCAGCAGCCCACGGGACAGGGTCTACCCTGGGGCCAACGTCCTGACTTTC.

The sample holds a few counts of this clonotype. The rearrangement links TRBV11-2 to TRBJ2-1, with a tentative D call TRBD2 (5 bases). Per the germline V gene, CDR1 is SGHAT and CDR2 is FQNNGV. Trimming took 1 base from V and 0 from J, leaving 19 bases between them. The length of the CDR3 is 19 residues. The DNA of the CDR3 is TGTGCCAGCAGCTTAGGGGCCCTACTAGGCCCGAGCTCCTACAATGAGCAGTTCTTC. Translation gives CASSLGALLGPSSYNEQFF.